This is a list of T cell receptor beta chains from one sample in a study of tumor and adjacent non-tumor tissue in lung cancer. TCRdb fed the multiplex PCR reads into MiXCR, producing one record per CDR3 protein. This table holds some 47,000 distinct CDR3 sequences, roughly 60% found once. The sequenced sample was distant non-tumor lung tissue. These receptors all stem from a woman aged 35 to 49 with non-small cell lung cancer. Each CDR3 is given with its conserved first and last residue. D genes are given only for firm matches. Clone size is given for some rows only: seen once, a few or many times, or a class if the clone is expanded.

>TRBV7-8|TRBJ1-2|few|-
TGTGCCGGCAGCATCACAGAAAACTATGGGTACACCTTC
CAGSITENYGYTF
>TRBV7-4|TRBJ2-1|few|-
TGTGCCAGCACCCGTACCCAAAAGGGACTTTCCTACAATGAGCAGTTCTTC
CASTRTQKGLSYNEQFF
>TRBV6-5|TRBJ1-1|-|-
TGTGCCAGCAGCAATGGGCCAGACCAACAAGCTTTCTTT
CASSNGPDQQAFF
>TRBV7-9|TRBJ2-6|few|TRBD2
TGTGCCAGCAGCCGTACTAGCGGGGCCTACTCTGGGGCCAACGTCCTGACTTTC
CASSRTSGAYSGANVLTF
>TRBV4-1|TRBJ2-3|-|TRBD2
TGCACCAGCAGCCACCCGGGACTAGCGGGGGGTCCATTTCGGAATACGCAGTATTTT
CTSSHPGLAGGPFRNTQYF
>TRBV6-1|TRBJ2-3|-|-
TGCGCCAGTGGTATCGGGCGCACAGATACGCAGTATTTT
CASGIGRTDTQYF
>TRBV12-3/TRBV12-4|TRBJ2-6|many|-
TGTGCCAGCAGTGTCCCCTTGGGGGCGGGGGCCAACGTCCTGACTTTC
CASSVPLGAGANVLTF
>TRBV11-2|TRBJ2-2|-|-
TGTACCAGCAGCACCCGACATGGATCCAACACCGGGGAGCTGTTTTTT
CTSSTRHGSNTGELFF
>TRBV6-5|TRBJ2-3|many|-
TGTGCCAGCAGTTCCCAGGGGTGGGATACGCAGTATTTT
CASSSQGWDTQYF
>TRBV20-1|TRBJ1-1|-|-
TGCAGTGCCCCCGAGCGGGCTTCTGAGGCTTTCTTT
CSAPERASEAFF
>TRBV28|TRBJ1-2|-|-
TGTGCCAGCAGTGAAAATTTAGTGGAGGGGTGCACCTTC
CASSENLVEGCTF
>TRBV10-1|TRBJ2-1|many|TRBD2
TGCGCCAGCAGTAGACTAGCGGGGGGCCCTCTTCATAACAATGAGCAGTTCTTC
CASSRLAGGPLHNNEQFF
>TRBV4-1|TRBJ2-3|many|TRBD1
TGCGCCAGCAGCCGCGAAGGAAGGGGGCGGTGGGGGACCGGCACAGATACGCAGTATTTT
CASSREGRGRWGTGTDTQYF
>TRBV6-5|TRBJ1-1|medium-sized|-
TGTGCCTCTCGGAGGGGACCCGACAGGCCGAACACTGAAGCTTTCTTT
CASRRGPDRPNTEAFF
>TRBV29-1|TRBJ2-1|many|TRBD1
TGCAGCGTCTCGGGACAGAGCGTCTACAATGAGCAGTTCTTC
CSVSGQSVYNEQFF
>TRBV12-3/TRBV12-4|TRBJ1-2|many|TRBD1
TGTGCCAGCAGTCCAGGGGGCGCGGGCTATGGCTACACCTTC
CASSPGGAGYGYTF
>TRBV11-2|TRBJ2-3|-|-
TGTGCCAGGAGCCCTCTAAGCGCGGTAGATATGCAGTATTTT
CARSPLSAVDMQYF
>TRBV28|TRBJ1-1|few|-
TGTGCCAGCAGTTTAAGACACTGGGACACTGAAGCTTTCTTT
CASSLRHWDTEAFF
>TRBV13|TRBJ2-5|-|-
TGTGCCAGCAGCTTAGAGGAGATCCAGTACTTC
CASSLEEIQYF
>TRBV6-5|TRBJ2-2|many|-
TGTGCCAGCACTTCAAAGACAACCCTGACCGGGGAGCTGTTTTTT
CASTSKTTLTGELFF
>TRBV20-1|TRBJ1-4|few|TRBD1
TGCAGTGCTAGGAAGGGGGCGACAACTAATGAAAAACTGTTTTTT
CSARKGATTNEKLFF